This TCR beta chain is drawn from a study of cytomegalovirus exposure and HLA in healthy donors. With regard to this clone: Its cognate antigen is unknown.

PCR used 60 Vbeta primers and 13 Jbeta primers. Produced via immunoSEQ multiplex PCR; TCRdb's table is partial and in-frame only. The repertoire holds about 190,000 clones, with 87% as singletons. Overall study results and limits: Within the data, a cluster of highly shared sequence variants was likely a sequencing artifact.

Each donor's status was that of a healthy bone marrow donor. Germline CDR1 and CDR2: MNHEY and SMNVEV (reference sequence). This CDR3 has 13 residues. Trimming pared 8 bases from V and 5 bases from J, leaving 15 bases between. V is TRBV27 and J is TRBJ1-1; TRBD1 is a possible D gene (6 bases). Source material: PBMCs. The receptor was derived from a boy younger than 10 in good health and CMV-seronegative. The CDR3 protein is CASVPSRGTEAFF. The CDR3 DNA follows: TGTGCCAGCGTACCAAGCAGGGGAACTGAAGCTTTCTTT.